Listed below are T cell receptor beta chains from one sample, sequenced in a study of blood T cell repertoires in COVID-19. Sequencing used immunoSEQ multiplex PCR; TCRdb keeps in-frame clones, though not all of them. In the table there are approximately 98,000 clones, around four fifths of which are singletons. Specimen: peripheral blood. These receptors originate from a woman in her seventies with acute or convalescent COVID-19. The CDR3 runs from the conserved cysteine through the conserved F or W. Fields, in order: D gene, clone size, J gene, V gene, CDR3 protein, CDR3 DNA. A D gene is named only where the DNA matches it firmly. Only some rows state a clone size, as once, few, many or a class for expanded clones.

d_call: TRBD1; clone_size: .; j_call: TRBJ2-1; v_call: TRBV11-3; cdr3_aa: CASSPGQVRPVPFHEQFF; cdr3_nt: TGTGCCAGCAGCCCGGGACAGGTAAGACCTGTCCCGTTCCATGAGCAGTTCTTC
d_call: .; clone_size: .; j_call: TRBJ2-2; v_call: TRBV28; cdr3_aa: CASSSSGHTNTGELFF; cdr3_nt: TGTGCCAGCAGTTCCTCGGGACACACGAACACCGGGGAGCTGTTTTTT
d_call: TRBD2; clone_size: few; j_call: TRBJ2-1; v_call: TRBV4-2; cdr3_aa: CASSQALGTSGSYNEQFF; cdr3_nt: TGTGCCAGCAGCCAAGCTCTGGGGACTAGCGGCTCCTACAATGAGCAGTTCTTC
d_call: .; clone_size: .; j_call: TRBJ1-4; v_call: TRBV27; cdr3_aa: CASSPYSGGDNEKLFF; cdr3_nt: TGTGCCAGCAGTCCCTATTCGGGGGGAGATAATGAAAAACTGTTTTTT
d_call: .; clone_size: .; j_call: TRBJ2-1; v_call: TRBV6-4; cdr3_aa: CASFNNEQFF; cdr3_nt: TGTGCCAGCTTTAACAATGAGCAGTTCTTC
d_call: .; clone_size: .; j_call: TRBJ1-2; v_call: TRBV4-1; cdr3_aa: CASSPRGGLEEVYGYTF; cdr3_nt: TGCGCCAGCAGCCCACGGGGGGGTCTCGAGGAGGTCTATGGCTACACCTTC
d_call: .; clone_size: .; j_call: TRBJ2-5; v_call: TRBV27; cdr3_aa: CASSPRTQETQYF; cdr3_nt: TGTGCCAGCAGTCCCAGAACCCAAGAGACCCAGTACTTC
d_call: TRBD1; clone_size: .; j_call: TRBJ1-3; v_call: TRBV18; cdr3_aa: CASSPLPDRGSGNTIYF; cdr3_nt: TGTGCCAGCTCACCACTCCCCGACAGGGGCTCTGGAAACACCATATATTTT
d_call: TRBD1; clone_size: few; j_call: TRBJ1-4; v_call: TRBV28; cdr3_aa: CASSFGTGTNEKLFF; cdr3_nt: TGTGCCAGCAGTTTCGGGACAGGTACTAATGAAAAACTGTTTTTT
d_call: TRBD2; clone_size: .; j_call: TRBJ2-1; v_call: TRBV5-1; cdr3_aa: CASQTGSSGGAGDEQFF; cdr3_nt: TGCGCCAGCCAAACCGGGAGTAGCGGGGGAGCCGGAGATGAGCAGTTCTTC
d_call: .; clone_size: .; j_call: TRBJ2-5; v_call: TRBV7-2; cdr3_aa: CASSLRRETQYF; cdr3_nt: TGTGCCAGCAGCCTCCGTCGGGAGACCCAGTACTTC
d_call: TRBD2; clone_size: .; j_call: TRBJ2-2; v_call: TRBV2; cdr3_aa: CASSGLAGGVSGELFF; cdr3_nt: TGTGCCAGCAGCGGACTAGCGGGAGGGGTGAGCGGGGAGCTGTTTTTT
d_call: TRBD1; clone_size: .; j_call: TRBJ1-6; v_call: TRBV14; cdr3_aa: CASSQGRTDRRNSPLHF; cdr3_nt: TGTGCCAGCAGCCAAGGCCGGACGGACAGGAGAAATTCACCCCTCCACTTT
d_call: .; clone_size: .; j_call: TRBJ1-1; v_call: TRBV11-3; cdr3_aa: CASSLDHTNTEAFF; cdr3_nt: TGTGCCAGCAGCTTAGATCACACGAACACTGAAGCTTTCTTT